The TCR beta chain under discussion was sequenced for a study of OX40 agonist ivuxolimab in advanced cancers. Profiling relied on immunoSEQ multiplex PCR, and the TCRdb table lists in-frame clones only, not all of them. This table has around 76,000 clones, around 87% appearing once. Germline V gene data show CDR1 as SGHRS and CDR2 as YFSETQ. The ends were cut back, 8 bases at V and 1 base at J, with 12 bases in the middle. This CDR3 is 13 amino acids long. This receptor was identified in an adult with an advanced solid tumor such as melanoma, head and neck, liver or kidney cancer. This chain links TRBV5-1 with TRBJ1-1, with D possibly being TRBD1 (5 bases). This material consisted of CD4+ or CD8+ T cells sorted from blood, taken in a trial of the OX40 agonist ivuxolimab. CDR3 amino acids: CASSGTSNTEAFF. In DNA, the CDR3 is TGCGCCAGTAGCGGGACCTCGAACACTGAAGCTTTCTTT.